The 21 T cell receptor beta chains below all came from one sample that was sequenced in a study of blood T cell repertoires in COVID-19. Using immunoSEQ multiplex PCR, the repertoire was profiled, and TCRdb retains in-frame clones only, with some absent. The profile shows more than 25,000 clones, roughly 87% of them singletons. The sample comprised peripheral blood. These receptor sequences come from a human donor with acute or convalescent COVID-19. The donor label of this sample is uncertain.

The rearrangement joins TRBV7-6 to TRBJ1-6, with a weak D call TRBD1 (5 bases). Trimming took 5 bases from V and 7 from J, leaving 15 bases between them. CDR1 is SGHVS, CDR2 FNYEAQ, per germline. CDR3 length: 15 amino acids. As DNA, the CDR3 is TGTGCCAGCAGCCGAACCACCCGGGGGAATTCACCCCTCCACTTT. Its protein is CASSRTTRGNSPLHF. Full variable domain (outside the CDR3, taken from reference TRBV7-6 and TRBJ1-6): GAGVSQSPRYKVTKRGQDVALRCDPISGHVSLYWYRQALGQGPEFLTYFNYEAQQDKSGLPNDRFSAERPEGSISTLTIQRTEQRDSAMYRCASSRTTRGNSPLHFGNGTRLTVT.

The V gene is TRBV10-2, the J gene TRBJ1-2, with TRBD1 matching over 7 bases. This CDR3 is built from 14 residues. The germline V gene encodes CDR1 WSHSY and CDR2 SAAADI. V shed 4 bases and J 1 base; nucleotides not matched to a gene: 3. CDR3 loop: CASSVSGGNYGYTF. As DNA, the CDR3 is TGCGCCAGCAGTGTGTCAGGGGGTAACTATGGCTACACCTTC.

The V and J genes are TRBV15 and TRBJ1-4, with D perhaps TRBD1 (6 bases). This CDR3 is 13 amino acids long. With 8 bases removed from V and 7 bases from J, the gap between germline ends came to 14 bases. Germline loops: CDR1 LNHNV, CDR2 YYDKDF (reference sequence). CDR3: CATAQGRGEKLFF. Written as DNA, the CDR3 is TGTGCCACCGCCCAGGGGAGAGGTGAAAAACTGTTTTTT.

The CDR3 bases are TGTGCCAGCAGTGTCCCATCTAGCGGGAGGAGAGTAGTAACCTACGAGCAGTACTTC. Translating gives CASSVPSSGRRVVTYEQYF. The V call is TRBV2, the J call TRBJ2-7; 11 bases are a match to TRBD2. CDR1 and CDR2 from the germline V gene are SNHLY and FYNNEI. This CDR3 comprises 19 residues. V was clipped by 4 bases and J by 2 bases; unmatched bases: 16.

The V and J genes are TRBV28 and TRBJ1-4; 10 bases are a match to TRBD1. J was trimmed by 8 bases and V by 7 bases; bases with no gene match: 7. The CDR3 contains 14 residues. Germline CDR1 MDHEN, CDR2 SYDVKM. The CDR3 bases are TGTGCCAGCAATAGACAGGGGGCAGGGGAAAAACTGTTTTTT. Its translation: CASNRQGAGEKLFF. Full variable domain (outside the CDR3, taken from reference TRBV28 and TRBJ1-4): DVKVTQSSRYLVKRTGEKVFLECVQDMDHENMFWYRQDPGLGLRLIYFSYDVKMKEKGDIPEGYSVSREKKERFSLILESASTNQTSMYLCASNRQGAGEKLFFGSGTQLSVL.

The chain is built from TRBV5-6 and TRBJ2-7; a weak D match, TRBD1 (6 bases). Per germline, CDR1 SGHDT and CDR2 YYEEEE. The CDR3 is made up of 14 amino acids. V lost 6 bases and J 2 bases, leaving 15 bases between the germline ends. CDR3 DNA: TGTGCCAGCAAAACAGGGTTGGGGACCTACGAGCAGTACTTC. Translating gives CASKTGLGTYEQYF.

The chain recombines TRBV24-1 with TRBJ1-2; D remains unclear. V was shortened by 4 bases and J by 3 bases, with 14 bases between the two germline ends. This CDR3 comprises 15 residues. CDR1 is KGHDR and CDR2 is SFDVKD in the germline V gene. The DNA for the CDR3 is TGTGCCACCAGTGACCCCGGGAGTAAACACTATGGCTACACCTTC. Its protein product is CATSDPGSKHYGYTF.

The chain couples TRBV28 to TRBJ2-7; 11 positions match TRBD1. This CDR3 is built from 16 residues. Germline assignment: CDR1 MDHEN and CDR2 SYDVKM. V was pared by 2 bases and J by 5 bases, with 8 bases of the junction left unmatched. Here the CDR3 DNA reads TGTGCCAGCAGTTTACAGGGGGGGACAGGGGGAAACGAGCAGTACGTC. Residues: CASSLQGGTGGNEQYV.

The rearrangement joins TRBV7-8 to TRBJ1-6; 9 nucleotides line up with TRBD1. This CDR3 region has 16 residues. The J segment lost 9 bases and the V segment lost 0 bases, leaving 6 bases of the junction unmatched. Germline V gene sequence: CDR1 SGHVS, CDR2 FQNEAQ. The CDR3 sequence: CASSLALSDRGSPLHF. The CDR3 DNA follows: TGTGCCAGCAGCTTAGCCCTATCGGACAGGGGTTCACCCCTCCACTTT.

The chain's CDR3 is CASSLGGGPDEQYF. In nucleotides, the CDR3 is TGTGCCAGCAGCTTAGGGGGGGGCCCGGACGAGCAGTACTTC. The chain links TRBV11-2 to TRBJ2-7; D possibly corresponds to TRBD2 (7 bases). This CDR3 has 14 residues. Trimming left V 1 base short and J 5 bases short, with 12 bases between. In germline, CDR1 is SGHAT, CDR2 FQNNGV.

This rearrangement joins TRBV7-3 to TRBJ1-1; D is unresolved. With 6 bases removed from V and 0 bases from J, the gap between germline ends came to 8 bases. This CDR3 has 13 amino acids. Germline V gene data show CDR1 as SGHTA and CDR2 as FQGTGA. The CDR3 sequence is CASRSTLNTEAFF. The CDR3 nucleotides read TGTGCCAGCAGAAGCACGTTGAACACTGAAGCTTTCTTT.

This clone was counted once. This chain links TRBV29-1 with TRBJ2-7; 8 nucleotides line up with TRBD1. V lost 4 bases to trimming and J lost 6 bases; unmatched junction nucleotides: 2. The germline V gene encodes CDR1 SQVTM and CDR2 ANQGSEA. The length of the CDR3 is 11 residues. The CDR3 loop is CSVAGTGEQYF. CDR3 nucleotides: TGCAGCGTTGCGGGGACAGGCGAGCAGTACTTC.

The chain combines TRBV7-2 with TRBJ2-7, with TRBD2 identical over 8 bases. Looked up from germline, CDR1 is SGHTA and CDR2 is FQGNSA. V shed 3 bases and J 0 bases; nucleotides not matched to a gene: 1. The CDR3 totals 14 residues. The CDR3 nucleotides are TGTGCCAGCAGCTTCGGGGGGGCCTCCTACGAGCAGTACTTC. Encoded protein: CASSFGGASYEQYF.

The gene calls are TRBV19 and TRBJ1-1; D call uncertain. The ends were cut back, 3 bases at V and 0 bases at J, with 8 bases in the middle. The CDR3 sequence is 14 residues long. CDR1 LNHDA and CDR2 SQIVND come from the germline V gene (reference sequence). CDR3 sequence (DNA): TGTGCCAGTAGTATTCGTCTGTTGAACACTGAAGCTTTCTTT. Amino acids: CASSIRLLNTEAFF.

The chain combines TRBV5-6 with TRBJ2-7; the D gene is possibly TRBD2 (6 bases). Germline CDR1 SGHDT, CDR2 YYEEEE. The CDR3 length is 15 residues. The ends were cut back, 4 bases at V and 4 bases at J, with 18 bases in the middle. The CDR3 here is CASSLPTRLPYEQYF. DNA for the CDR3: TGTGCCAGCAGCCTTCCGACTAGGCTCCCATACGAGCAGTACTTC.

The chain uses TRBV19 and TRBJ1-5, with 7 bases that match TRBD1. Germline CDR1 is LNHDA and CDR2 is SQIVND (reference sequence). The CDR3 runs 13 residues. Losses at the gene ends were 7 bases for V and 5 bases for J; bases not matched to a gene: 5. This CDR3 reads CASNRDSDQPQHF. The CDR3 DNA is TGTGCCAGTAACCGGGACAGTGATCAGCCCCAGCATTTT.

CDR3 bases: TGCGCCAGCAGCCAAGAACTCCAGGGGATCTATGGCTACACCTTC. Its protein product is CASSQELQGIYGYTF. The V call is TRBV4-3, the J call TRBJ1-2; D may be TRBD1 (6 bases). CDR3 length equals 15 residues. Trimming removed 0 bases at V and 4 bases at J, with 12 bases between. Germline-derived CDR1 and CDR2 are LGHNA and YSLEER.

This clone was detected a few times. This sequence joins TRBV7-2 and TRBJ2-7, with a weak D call TRBD1 (5 bases). The CDR3 runs to 14 residues. The germline V gene encodes CDR1 SGHTA and CDR2 FQGNSA. Between the trimmed V and J ends, which lost 3 bases and 4 bases, there was a span of 13 bases. As DNA, the CDR3 is TGTGCCAGCAGCTTGGGGCTCCTAGGGTACGAGCAGTACTTC. This gives the protein CASSLGLLGYEQYF.

Only one count was recorded for this clone. The chain combines TRBV5-1 with TRBJ2-2, with 10 bases fitting TRBD2. CDR3 length equals 16 residues. Germline-derived CDR1 and CDR2 are SGHRS and YFSETQ. The V and J ends lost 4 bases and 5 bases, in that order; junction bases with no gene match: 8. In DNA form, the CDR3 reads TGCGCCAGCAGCCCGGAGCTAGCGGGGGAGACCGGGGAGCTGTTTTTT. Amino acids: CASSPELAGETGELFF.

This chain uses TRBV27 with TRBJ2-1, with 14 bases aligning to TRBD2. The CDR3 covers 20 residues. V shed 3 bases, J shed 5 bases, and the junction held 15 bases outside the gene matches. Germline V gene data show CDR1 as MNHEY and CDR2 as SMNVEV (reference sequence). The chain's CDR3 is CASSFSAGTSGGSGDNEQFF. CDR3 DNA: TGTGCCAGCAGTTTTTCGGCCGGGACTAGCGGGGGATCAGGGGACAATGAGCAGTTCTTC.

The rearrangement uses TRBV29-1 and TRBJ2-2, with TRBD1 matching over 7 bases. The CDR3 runs 15 residues. Germline-derived CDR1 and CDR2 are SQVTM and ANQGSEA. V was clipped by 6 bases and J by 1 base; unmatched bases: 8. CDR3 nucleotide sequence: TGCAGCGTGCGAACCGGGACAGTGAACACCGGGGAGCTGTTTTTT. Its protein is CSVRTGTVNTGELFF.